The source of this T cell receptor beta chain is a study of CD8+ T cells in alopecia areata. Study as a whole: Each of the treated patients was given oral tofacitinib, 5 to 10 mg twice daily, for moderate-to-severe alopecia areata.

Sequencing templates came from extracted RNA that was reverse transcribed into cDNA. TCRdb's table, derived via immunoSEQ multiplex PCR, lists solely in-frame clones and lacks some. The sample has thousands of clones; approximately 70% are singletons. Study observations and caveats: Against the mouse data, patients shared TCRs less clearly, possibly for HLA reasons. Lesional scalp displayed greater clonality than normal scalp, most notably in alopecia totalis/universalis.

A word on this clone: Its antigen is not known.

In alopecia areata patients, both lesional scalp punch biopsies and peripheral blood were collected. Germline CDR1 SNHLY, CDR2 FYNNEI. V lost 1 base and J lost 7, with 2 bases in between. The CDR3 length is 11 residues. The chain has TRBV2 and TRBJ2-1; D ambiguous. This TCR was sampled from a human donor with alopecia areata. Sequencing was performed on skin, taken at week 0. CDR3 region: CASSEVNEQFF. CDR3 sequence (DNA): TGTGCCAGCAGTGAAGTGAATGAGCAGTTCTTC. Full variable domain (rest looked up from reference TRBV2 and TRBJ2-1): EPEVTQTPSHQVTQMGQEVILRCVPISNHLYFYWYRQILGQKVEFLVSFYNNEISEKSEIFDDQFSVERPDGSNFTLKIRSTKLEDSAMYFCASSEVNEQFFGPGTRLTVL.